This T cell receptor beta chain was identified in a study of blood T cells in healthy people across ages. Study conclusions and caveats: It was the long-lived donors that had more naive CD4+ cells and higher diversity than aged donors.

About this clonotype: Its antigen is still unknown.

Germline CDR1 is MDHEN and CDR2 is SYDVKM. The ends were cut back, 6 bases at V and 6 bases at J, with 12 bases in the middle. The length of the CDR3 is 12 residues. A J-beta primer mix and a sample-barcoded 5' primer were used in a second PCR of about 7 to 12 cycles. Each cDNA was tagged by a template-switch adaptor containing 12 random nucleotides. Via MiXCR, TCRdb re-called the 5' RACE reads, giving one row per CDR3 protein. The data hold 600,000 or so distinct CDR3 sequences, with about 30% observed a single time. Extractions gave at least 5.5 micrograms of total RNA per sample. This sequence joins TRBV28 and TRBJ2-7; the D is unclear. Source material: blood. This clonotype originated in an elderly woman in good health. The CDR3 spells CASSSLEGEQYF. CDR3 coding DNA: TGTGCCAGCAGCTCATTGGAAGGCGAGCAGTACTTC.